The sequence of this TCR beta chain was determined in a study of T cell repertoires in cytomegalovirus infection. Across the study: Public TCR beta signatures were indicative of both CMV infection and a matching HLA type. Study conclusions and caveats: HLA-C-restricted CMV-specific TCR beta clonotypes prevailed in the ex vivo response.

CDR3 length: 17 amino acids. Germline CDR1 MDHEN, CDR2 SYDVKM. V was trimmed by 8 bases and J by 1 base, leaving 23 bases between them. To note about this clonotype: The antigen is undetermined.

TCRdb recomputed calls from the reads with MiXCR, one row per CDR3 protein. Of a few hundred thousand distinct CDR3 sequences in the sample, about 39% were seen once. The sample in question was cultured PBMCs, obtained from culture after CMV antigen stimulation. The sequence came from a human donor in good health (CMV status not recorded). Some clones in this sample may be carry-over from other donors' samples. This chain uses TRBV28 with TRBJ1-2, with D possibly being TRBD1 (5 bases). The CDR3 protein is CASVKDTQSLFNYGYTF. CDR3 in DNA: TGTGCCAGCGTCAAGGACACCCAATCCCTCTTTAACTATGGCTACACCTTC.